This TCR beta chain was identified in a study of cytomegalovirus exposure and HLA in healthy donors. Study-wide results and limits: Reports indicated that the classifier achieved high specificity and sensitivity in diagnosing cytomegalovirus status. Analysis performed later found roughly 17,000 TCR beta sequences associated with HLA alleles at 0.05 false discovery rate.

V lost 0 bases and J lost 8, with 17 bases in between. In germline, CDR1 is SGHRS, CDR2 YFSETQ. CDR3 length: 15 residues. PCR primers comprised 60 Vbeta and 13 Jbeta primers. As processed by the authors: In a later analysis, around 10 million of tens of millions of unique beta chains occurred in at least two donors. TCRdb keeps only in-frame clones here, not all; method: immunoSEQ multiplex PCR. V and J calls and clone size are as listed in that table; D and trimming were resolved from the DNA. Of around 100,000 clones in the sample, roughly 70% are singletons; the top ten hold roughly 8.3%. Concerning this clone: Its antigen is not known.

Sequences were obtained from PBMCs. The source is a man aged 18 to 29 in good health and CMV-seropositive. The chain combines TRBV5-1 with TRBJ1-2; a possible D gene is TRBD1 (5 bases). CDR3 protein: CASSLDSAPRGGYTF. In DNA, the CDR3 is TGCGCCAGCAGCTTGGATTCTGCGCCTCGGGGGGGCTACACCTTC.